The 21 T cell receptor beta chains in this list originate from one sample, sequenced in a study of CD8+CD57+ T cells in acquired aplastic anemia. According to the study, genomic DNA was the template for TCR beta VDJ and CDR3 profiling. From the reads, TCRdb called clonotypes with MiXCR, one entry per CDR3 protein. The table shows 98,000 or so distinct CDR3 sequences, with 51% occurring only once. Sequenced input: sorted CD4+, CD8+, or CD8+CD57+ T cells (not recorded which) from PBMCs. These receptors all come from a human donor in good health, serving as a control.

This clonotype occurred many times. V and J are TRBV4-1 and TRBJ2-1; no reliable D call. Germline loops: CDR1 MGHRA, CDR2 YSYEKL. The CDR3 is 12 amino acids. Trimming took off 0 bases at V and 6 bases at J, with 3 bases between the two ends. The CDR3 protein is CASSQDINEQFF. The CDR3 bases are TGCGCCAGCAGCCAAGACATCAATGAGCAGTTCTTC.

V gene TRBV9 combines with J gene TRBJ1-2, with 9 positions matching TRBD1. This CDR3 comprises 16 residues. Germline lookup yields CDR1 SGDLS and CDR2 YYNGEE. The junction had 8 bases not matched to a gene; V was cut back by 0 bases and J by 5 bases. The DNA for the CDR3 is TGTGCCAGCAGCGTAGGGGGACAGGGTACCTTTTATGGCTACACCTTC. It encodes CASSVGGQGTFYGYTF.

This clonotype has only one observation. This rearrangement joins TRBV24-1 to TRBJ2-7; D is perhaps TRBD1 or TRBD2 (6 bases each). CDR1 and CDR2 (germline): KGHDR, SFDVKD. This CDR3 spans 15 amino acids. V lost 3 bases, J lost 0 bases, and 11 bases lay in between. The CDR3 here is CATSDVRDNSYEQYF. The CDR3 bases are TGTGCCACCAGTGATGTGCGGGACAACTCCTACGAGCAGTACTTC.

This chain connects TRBV25-1 to TRBJ1-2; perhaps TRBD1 as D (6 bases). V lost 8 bases and J 8 bases, leaving 18 bases between the germline ends. This CDR3 contains 13 residues. In germline, CDR1 is MGHDK, CDR2 SYGVNS. DNA for the CDR3: TGTGCCAGCCGAACGCAGGGGAGTCAAGGCTACACCTTC. Protein product: CASRTQGSQGYTF.

The rearrangement uses TRBV19 and TRBJ1-2; D is possibly TRBD1 (6 bases). V was clipped by 4 bases and J by 4 bases, with 10 bases between them. CDR1 and CDR2 (germline): LNHDA, SQIVND (reference sequence). The CDR3 runs 13 residues. The CDR3 sequence is CASSTVQGYGYTF. DNA for the CDR3: TGTGCCAGTAGTACGGTACAGGGCTATGGCTACACCTTC.

The rearrangement links TRBV24-1 to TRBJ2-7, with unresolved D. V shed 7 bases and J shed 1 base, with 7 bases lying between them. CDR1 and CDR2 from the germline V gene are KGHDR and SFDVKD. The CDR3 is 12 amino acids. The CDR3 DNA reads TGTGCCACCAGAGACCAATCCTACGAGCAGTACTTC. Residues: CATRDQSYEQYF.

The chain uses TRBV24-1 and TRBJ2-1; the D gene is possibly TRBD1 (8 bases). There are 12 residues in the CDR3. Trimming took 12 bases from V and 8 from J, leaving 16 bases between them. In germline, CDR1 is KGHDR, CDR2 SFDVKD. The CDR3, as DNA: TGTGCCTCACAGGGGGGGGGCTATGAGCAGTTCTTC. Translation gives CASQGGGYEQFF.

This clonotype was detected only once. The genes are TRBV29-1 and TRBJ1-2; D unclear. Trimming stripped 2 bases from V and 3 bases from J, with 10 bases between. The germline CDR1 and CDR2 sequences are SQVTM and ANQGSEA. There are 13 residues in the CDR3. CDR3 bases: TGCAGCGTTGAACTGTGGGGTTACTATGGCTACACCTTC. The encoded protein is CSVELWGYYGYTF.

The V call is TRBV29-1, the J call TRBJ2-7; a possible D gene is TRBD2 (5 bases). V was clipped by 6 bases and J by 3 bases, with 9 bases between them. There are 11 residues in the CDR3. Germline V gene data show CDR1 as SQVTM and CDR2 as ANQGSEA. The chain's CDR3 is CSVYGDYEQYF. The CDR3 DNA sequence: TGCAGCGTCTACGGGGACTACGAGCAGTACTTC.

The CDR3: CASRPPGQARGTQYF. CDR3 coding DNA: TGTGCCAGCAGGCCGCCGGGACAGGCGCGGGGTACGCAGTATTTT. This chain uses TRBV10-3 with TRBJ2-3; 8 bases line up with TRBD1. This CDR3 comprises 15 residues. V lost 10 bases to trimming and J lost 8 bases; unmatched junction nucleotides: 17. From germline, CDR1 is ENHRY and CDR2 SYGVKD.

About this clonotype itself: The junction does not match germline at one end; this may be a read error. CDR3 in amino acids: CARSVSGTGYTEAFF. The CDR3 coding sequence is TGTGCCCGCAGTGTCTCCGGGACAGGGTACACTGAAGCTTTCTTC. V is TRBV25-1 and J is TRBJ1-1; TRBD1 matches 9 bases. The CDR3 has 15 residues. Germline V gene sequence: CDR1 MGHDK, CDR2 SYGVNS.

The rearrangement links TRBV12-3 or TRBV12-4 to TRBJ2-7; D is possibly TRBD2 (6 bases). Trimming left V 7 bases short and J 4 bases short, with 20 bases between. CDR3 size: 15 residues. CDR3 DNA: TGTGCCAGCATGGGGCCGACGGCGGGAAGGTACGAGCAGTACTTC. Translation gives CASMGPTAGRYEQYF.

This chain connects TRBV15 to TRBJ2-5, with D possibly matching TRBD2 (6 bases). Trimming left V 0 bases short and J 5 bases short, with 7 bases between. The CDR3 runs 13 residues. The germline V gene has CDR1 LNHNV and CDR2 YYDKDF (reference sequence). The CDR3 reads CATSRDRGETQYF. The CDR3, as DNA: TGTGCCACCAGCAGAGATCGGGGGGAGACCCAGTACTTC.

For this clonotype: The junction and the germline gene differ at one end; a read error may be behind it. This chain links TRBV27 with TRBJ2-2; D is perhaps TRBD1 or TRBD2 (5 bases each). Germline-derived CDR1 and CDR2 are MNHEY and SMNVEV (reference sequence). There are 15 residues in the CDR3. The CDR3, as DNA: TGTGCCAGCGGTTTAGTCTCCGGGGCCACCGGGGAGCTGTTTTTT. It specifies CASGLVSGATGELFF.

The table lists this clonotype with many counts. The rearrangement uses TRBV9 and TRBJ2-2; D is unclear. CDR1 and CDR2 (germline): SGDLS, YYNGEE. V lost 5 bases and J 0 bases, leaving 5 bases between the germline ends. This CDR3 is built from 13 residues. In nucleotides, the CDR3 is TGTGCCAGCAGTCCCACGAACACCGGGGAGCTGTTTTTT. Translated, it gives CASSPTNTGELFF.

The chain is built from TRBV29-1 and TRBJ2-3, with no clear D. The V end lost 3 bases, the J end lost 6 bases, and 13 bases lay between the germline ends. The CDR3 extends over 13 amino acids. Per the germline V gene, CDR1 is SQVTM and CDR2 is ANQGSEA. Here the CDR3 DNA reads TGCAGCGTTGACTCCTTAGCTTCGGATACGCAGTATTTT. The encoded protein is CSVDSLASDTQYF.

In this sample, this clonotype turned up once. The genes are TRBV5-6 and TRBJ1-5; TRBD1 agrees at 7 bases. Trimming removed 5 bases from V and 4 bases from J; junction bases left unmatched: 12. The CDR3 covers 16 residues. Looked up from germline, CDR1 is SGHDT and CDR2 is YYEEEE. Written as DNA, the CDR3 is TGTGCCAGCAGACTGGGAGGGGGCATTGGGAATCAGCCCCAGCATTTT. It is translated as CASRLGGGIGNQPQHF.

J is TRBJ2-7 and V is TRBV9, with 7 bases that match TRBD1. The V gene's germline CDR1 is SGDLS and CDR2 YYNGEE. The V and J ends lost 3 bases and 3 bases, in that order; junction bases with no gene match: 9. CDR3 length: 15 amino acids. DNA of the CDR3: TGTGCCAGCAGCGATAGCTCGGACAGGCTCTACGAGCAGTACTTC. Amino acid sequence: CASSDSSDRLYEQYF.

In its sample, this clonotype was seen once. The J gene is TRBJ2-7, the V gene TRBV2; D perhaps matches TRBD2 (5 bases). Germline-derived CDR1 and CDR2 are SNHLY and FYNNEI. This CDR3 has 15 amino acids. Trimming removed 6 bases at V and 2 bases at J, with 17 bases between. Written as DNA, the CDR3 is TGTGCCAGCAGCCAAGAACAGTGGGGAGCCTACGAGCAGTACTTC. Translated: CASSQEQWGAYEQYF.

This clonotype was counted ten times or more. The chain combines TRBV19 with TRBJ2-7; D unresolved. The CDR3 sequence is 14 residues long. The V gene lost 7 bases and the J gene lost 3 bases, with 16 bases spanning the gap. Per germline, CDR1 LNHDA and CDR2 SQIVND (reference sequence). This chain's CDR3 is CASTPFYRSYEQYF. In DNA form, the CDR3 reads TGTGCCAGTACCCCCTTCTACAGAAGCTACGAGCAGTACTTC.

This clonotype was counted once. V and J are TRBV7-2 and TRBJ2-2; D call uncertain. The length of the CDR3 is 15 residues. Germline V lookup: CDR1 SGHTA, CDR2 FQGNSA. V was trimmed by 5 bases and J by 6 bases, leaving 16 bases between them. Here the CDR3 reads CASSLGHPSAGELFF. CDR3 sequence (DNA): TGTGCCAGCAGCCTAGGGCATCCGAGTGCCGGGGAGCTGTTTTTT.